This entry lists 23 T cell receptor beta chains sequenced from one sample in a study of response to subunit inactivated influenza vaccine. TCRdb analysed the RT-PCR reads with MiXCR anew, one entry per CDR3 protein. The sample shows a few hundred thousand distinct CDR3 sequences, approximately 15% of them seen only once. This material consisted of PBMCs from blood, taken less than 13 days after vaccination. These receptor sequences come from a man aged 45-60 years who received an inactivated influenza vaccine.

This clonotype was picked up many times. The genes are TRBV3-1 and TRBJ2-1; 10 bases are a match to TRBD2. CDR1 is LGHDT, CDR2 YNNKEL, per germline (reference sequence). The CDR3 has 12 residues. V lost 4 bases to trimming and J lost 12 bases; unmatched junction nucleotides: 3. CDR3 nucleotides: TGTGCCAGCAGCCTCCTAGCGGGGGCGCAGTTCTTC. It translates to CASSLLAGAQFF.

This clonotype occurred a few times. V gene TRBV5-1 combines with J gene TRBJ2-1; 10 bases fit TRBD2. Losses at the gene ends were 4 bases for V and 5 bases for J; bases not matched to a gene: 12. CDR3 length: 17 residues. Germline assignment: CDR1 SGHRS and CDR2 YFSETQ. The CDR3 DNA is TGCGCCAGCAGCCGTCCGATCGGACTAGCGGATAACAATGAGCAGTTCTTC. Its protein is CASSRPIGLADNNEQFF.

The chain carries TRBV4-3 and TRBJ2-1, with 7 nucleotides matching TRBD1. Germline lookup yields CDR1 LGHNA and CDR2 YSLEER. CDR3 length: 15 amino acids. Trimming took 4 bases from V and 12 from J; bases not matched to a gene: 15. CDR3 bases: TGCGCCAGCAGCCCGATACTCGACAGGGCGTCGGGGCAGTTCTTC. Its translation: CASSPILDRASGQFF.

CDR3 protein: CASRGARDSYNEQFF. CDR3 DNA sequence: TGTGCCAGCAGGGGGGCTAGGGACTCCTACAATGAGCAGTTCTTC. This chain joins TRBV6-2 or TRBV6-3 and TRBJ2-1; weak D call: TRBD1 (6 bases). CDR1 and CDR2 (germline): MNHEY, SVGEGT. Deletions cut 6 bases from V and 0 bases from J, with 12 bases between. The CDR3 covers 15 residues.

This clonotype was detected only a few times. The chain employs TRBV7-2 and TRBJ2-4; D uncertain. Looked up from germline, CDR1 is SGHTA and CDR2 is FQGNSA. V gave up 4 bases and J gave up 3 bases, with 19 bases separating them. This CDR3 is built from 17 residues. CDR3 sequence reads: CASSSTLTGIGKNIQYF. CDR3 sequence (DNA): TGTGCCAGCAGCTCAACCCTGACTGGGATAGGCAAAAACATTCAGTACTTC.

The chain uses TRBV7-8 and TRBJ2-5; 8 nucleotides line up with TRBD2. CDR3 length: 15 amino acids. Germline loops: CDR1 SGHVS, CDR2 FQNEAQ. The J segment lost 5 bases and the V segment lost 5 bases, leaving 10 bases of the junction unmatched. CDR3 sequence (DNA): TGTGCCAGCAGCCCTCCGGGACTAGGGGCCGAGACCCAGTACTTC. This translates into CASSPPGLGAETQYF.

The V gene is TRBV24-1, the J gene TRBJ2-3; TRBD2 aligns across 13 bases. The germline gives CDR1 KGHDR, CDR2 SFDVKD. V lost 5 bases and J lost 5; bases outside the gene matches: 6. This CDR3 has 16 amino acids. DNA of the CDR3: TGTGCCACCAGTGCCACACTAGCGGGAGGGCGAGATACGCAGTATTTT. It specifies CATSATLAGGRDTQYF.

The V and J genes are TRBV5-1 and TRBJ1-1, with 8 bases aligning to TRBD1. This CDR3 is built from 14 residues. Germline loops: CDR1 SGHRS, CDR2 YFSETQ. The junction had 10 bases not matched to a gene; V was cut back by 4 bases and J by 8 bases. This CDR3 reads CASSRSSDRVEAFF. CDR3 in DNA: TGCGCCAGCAGCCGATCCTCGGACAGGGTCGAAGCTTTCTTT.

This clonotype has a handful of counts. The rearrangement joins TRBV29-1 to TRBJ2-7; 10 bases map to TRBD1. J gave up 3 bases and V 4 bases, and 6 bases lay outside the gene matches. Germline V gives CDR1 SQVTM, CDR2 ANQGSEA. There are 14 residues in the CDR3. CDR3 sequence reads: CSVGETGGGYEQYF. The CDR3 DNA reads TGCAGCGTTGGCGAGACAGGGGGCGGCTACGAGCAGTACTTC.

CDR3 sequence: CASSANRATNEKLFF. The CDR3 DNA sequence: TGCGCCAGCAGCGCTAACAGGGCAACTAATGAAAAACTGTTTTTT. The chain is built from TRBV4-1 and TRBJ1-4; D is possibly TRBD1 (6 bases). This CDR3 spans 15 amino acids. CDR1 and CDR2 from the germline V gene are MGHRA and YSYEKL. Trimming shortened V by 5 bases and J by 0 bases, and 10 bases separated the two germline ends.

This clonotype has a count of ten or more. The chain has TRBV7-6 and TRBJ1-5; 7 bases are shared with TRBD1. The CDR3 has 14 amino acids. Germline V lookup: CDR1 SGHVS, CDR2 FNYEAQ. With 5 bases clipped from V and 5 bases from J, the junction kept 6 bases outside the gene matches. The CDR3 DNA sequence: TGTGCCAGCAGCACCCGACAGGGCGATCAGCCCCAGCATTTT. It is translated as CASSTRQGDQPQHF.

This clonotype was observed a handful of times. The genes are TRBV7-2 and TRBJ1-1, with D uncertain. The V end lost 0 bases, the J end lost 7 bases, and 6 bases lay between the germline ends. CDR3 size: 12 residues. The germline V gene encodes CDR1 SGHTA and CDR2 FQGNSA. CDR3 sequence (DNA): TGTGCCAGCAGCTTAGCACAGATTGAAGCTTTCTTT. This translates into CASSLAQIEAFF.

This rearrangement joins TRBV12-3 or TRBV12-4 to TRBJ1-1; D possibly corresponds to TRBD1 (6 bases). The CDR3 sequence is 14 residues long. V was shortened by 4 bases and J by 1 base, with 10 bases between the two germline ends. DNA for the CDR3: TGTGCCAGCAGTTCCTGGGGGGCGAACACTGAAGCTTTCTTT. The encoded protein is CASSSWGANTEAFF.

The chain carries TRBV20-1 and TRBJ2-1, with 7 bases that match TRBD2. Unmatched junction bases numbered 10, after V lost 5 bases and J lost 6 bases. Looked up from germline, CDR1 is DFQATT and CDR2 is SNEGSKA (reference sequence). This CDR3 contains 14 residues. The CDR3 sequence: CSAPRETSGNEQFF. The DNA of the CDR3 is TGCAGTGCTCCGCGGGAGACCTCGGGCAATGAGCAGTTCTTC.

The CDR3 spells CASSATGLTEAFF. DNA for the CDR3: TGCGCCAGCAGCGCGACAGGGTTGACTGAAGCTTTCTTT. The J gene is TRBJ1-1, the V gene TRBV5-1; 7 positions agree with TRBD1. The CDR3 contains 13 residues. Trimming removed 4 bases from V and 5 bases from J; junction bases left unmatched: 5. Per the germline V gene, CDR1 is SGHRS and CDR2 is YFSETQ.

This clonotype was counted only a few times. J is TRBJ1-1 and V is TRBV5-1; D is uncertain. V shed 3 bases and J shed 1 base, with 10 bases lying between them. The CDR3 has 14 amino acids. The germline V gene encodes CDR1 SGHRS and CDR2 YFSETQ. The CDR3 DNA reads TGCGCCAGCAGCTCCCTTCCAAAGAACACTGAAGCTTTCTTT. Amino acids: CASSSLPKNTEAFF.

This clonotype was counted between two and nine times. The chain links TRBV7-2 to TRBJ1-1; 9 positions agree with TRBD1. Unmatched junction bases numbered 5, after V lost 5 bases and J lost 4 bases. The CDR3 runs to 14 residues. Germline values: CDR1 SGHTA, CDR2 FQGNSA. DNA for the CDR3: TGTGCCAGCAGCATCGGACAGGGGACCACTGAAGCTTTCTTT. As protein: CASSIGQGTTEAFF.

Only a few counts were recorded for this clonotype. The chain uses TRBV4-1 and TRBJ1-5, with D perhaps TRBD1 (6 bases). The germline CDR1 and CDR2 sequences are MGHRA and YSYEKL. V lost 1 base, J lost 2 bases, and 18 bases lay in between. The CDR3 runs 18 residues. CDR3 amino acids: CASSQGMLGAGGNQPQHF. In DNA, the CDR3 is TGCGCCAGCAGCCAAGGTATGCTCGGAGCAGGGGGCAATCAGCCCCAGCATTTT.

The rearrangement joins TRBV7-2 to TRBJ2-7; D may be TRBD1 or TRBD2 (7 bases each). V lost 5 bases, J lost 4 bases, and 18 bases lay in between. The CDR3 loop spans 15 amino acids. CDR1 is SGHTA, CDR2 FQGNSA, per germline. The CDR3 DNA sequence: TGTGCCAGCAGCCCAGGGGGGGGGCTAGCGTACGAGCAGTACTTC. It codes for CASSPGGGLAYEQYF.

This clonotype was counted only a few times. The chain recombines TRBV7-2 with TRBJ1-2; weak D call: TRBD1 (6 bases). With 1 base removed from V and 7 bases from J, the gap between germline ends came to 16 bases. This CDR3 region has 15 residues. Germline CDR1 and CDR2: SGHTA and FQGNSA. The CDR3 DNA reads as TGTGCCAGCAGCTTAGATGGGGGGCTTAGGGGTGGCTACACCTTC. This encodes CASSLDGGLRGGYTF.

J is TRBJ2-7 and V is TRBV3-1; 9 bases align to TRBD1. The trim removed 6 bases at V and 6 bases at J, leaving 6 bases unmatched. Germline-derived CDR1 and CDR2 are LGHDT and YNNKEL (reference sequence). This CDR3 comprises 13 residues. CDR3 coding DNA: TGTGCCAGCAGGGGGGACAGGGCAGGCGAGCAGTACTTC. As protein: CASRGDRAGEQYF.

The chain employs TRBV12-3 or TRBV12-4 and TRBJ2-7, with D maybe TRBD2 (5 bases). CDR3 length equals 14 residues. V lost 1 base, J lost 2 bases, and 9 bases lay in between. The CDR3, as DNA: TGTGCCAGCAGTTTAGAGGACGGGGCCTACGAGCAGTACTTC. It is translated as CASSLEDGAYEQYF.

This clonotype has only a few counts. V usage is TRBV24-1 and J usage is TRBJ2-5; 11 nucleotides agree with TRBD1. The V and J ends lost 6 bases and 4 bases, in that order; junction bases with no gene match: 6. The CDR3 spans 15 residues. Germline CDR1 reads KGHDR; CDR2 reads SFDVKD. CDR3 in amino acids: CATSSGTGGVETQYF. The CDR3 coding sequence is TGTGCCACCAGTTCGGGGACAGGGGGAGTAGAGACCCAGTACTTC.